This TCR beta chain was sequenced in a study of T cell changes during pregnancy in multiple sclerosis. The assay was immunoSEQ multiplex PCR, and TCRdb's table has in-frame clones only and misses some. This sample yields around 64,000 clones, of which 85% to 95% are seen a single time; around 2.5% belongs to the top ten. After removal of 4 bases from V and 8 bases from J, the junction contained 8 bases not matched to a gene. The germline gives CDR1 MNHNY, CDR2 SVGAGI (reference sequence). The CDR3 loop spans 15 amino acids. The specimen comprised CD8+ T cells from peripheral blood mononuclear cells, sampled in the third trimester of pregnancy. The chain joins TRBV6-6 to TRBJ2-1; 10 bases agree with TRBD2. The receptor was isolated from a female donor with multiple sclerosis, enrolled in a pregnancy study. The CDR3 DNA reads TGTGCCAGCAGTTTTAGCGGGAGGTCGCGTGATGAGCAGTTCTTC. Translated, it gives CASSFSGRSRDEQFF.